The clone carrying this TCR beta chain came up many times. TCRdb fed the reads into MiXCR, producing one record per CDR3 protein. Of 200,000 to 250,000 distinct CDR3 sequences listed, under 35% are singletons. The data were taken from a study of kidney transplant recipient with SARS-CoV-2 infection. This sample comprised a blood sample, obtained at baseline and on day 111 from a kidney transplant recipient. The clonotype was recovered from a male patient aged 25-45 years who had COVID-19 and was a kidney transplant recipient. The graft donor may have given rise to some T cells.

CDR3 sequence reads: CASSLQVDNEQFF. The CDR3, as DNA: TGTGCCAGCAGCTTACAGGTCGACAATGAGCAGTTCTTC. The chain links TRBV7-2 to TRBJ2-1; D remains unclear. Per the germline V gene, CDR1 is SGHTA and CDR2 is FQGNSA. V shed 2 bases and J shed 5 bases, with 7 bases lying between them. The CDR3 covers 13 residues.